This entry concerns a single T cell receptor (beta chain). Assay used: immunoSEQ multiplex PCR; TCRdb lists only in-frame clones, some missing. Among some 66,000 clones listed, 85% to 90% were seen once. The germline CDR1 and CDR2 sequences are LNHNV and YYDKDF (reference sequence). This CDR3 has 16 amino acids. With 7 bases removed from V and 8 bases from J, the gap between germline ends came to 24 bases. This specimen comes from a study of blood T cell repertoires in COVID-19. The TCR comes from a man aged 50-60 years with active COVID-19. Material for sequencing was peripheral blood. This chain links TRBV15 with TRBJ2-1; the D gene is possibly TRBD1 (6 bases). The DNA for the CDR3 is TGTGCCACCACCACCCTCCAGGGGAGCGGCCTACATGAGCAGTTCTTC. This gives the protein CATTTLQGSGLHEQFF.